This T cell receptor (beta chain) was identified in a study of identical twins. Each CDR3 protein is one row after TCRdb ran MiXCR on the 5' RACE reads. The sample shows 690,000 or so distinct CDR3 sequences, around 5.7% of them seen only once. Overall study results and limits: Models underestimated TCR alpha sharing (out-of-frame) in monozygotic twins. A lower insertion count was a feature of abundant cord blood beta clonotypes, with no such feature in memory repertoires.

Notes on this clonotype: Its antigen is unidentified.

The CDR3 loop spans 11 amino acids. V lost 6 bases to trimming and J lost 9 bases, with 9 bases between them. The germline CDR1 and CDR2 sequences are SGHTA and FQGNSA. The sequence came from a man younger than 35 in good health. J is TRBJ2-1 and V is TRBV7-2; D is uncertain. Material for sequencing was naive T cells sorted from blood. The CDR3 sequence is CASSDPIEQFF. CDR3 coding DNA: TGTGCCAGCAGTGACCCGATTGAGCAGTTCTTC.